This T cell receptor beta chain was recovered during a study of blood T cells in healthy people across ages. On the study more broadly: About one barcoded beta molecule per two T cells came from capture by template switching.

V gave up 1 base and J gave up 6 bases; unmatched junction bases: 7. The CDR3 totals 15 residues. Germline V gene sequence: CDR1 SGHTA, CDR2 FQGNSA. Next came a second PCR, run for about 7 to 12 cycles, which used a sample-barcoded 5' primer along with a J-beta primer mix. With 12 random nucleotides, a template-switch adaptor tagged each individual cDNA molecule. TCRdb processed the 5' RACE reads anew with MiXCR; each CDR3 protein has one entry. This sample has around 1.1 million distinct CDR3 sequences, with around two fifths found just once. This sequence joins TRBV7-2 and TRBJ1-1; 8 nucleotides agree with TRBD1. The sequence derives from a man between 18 and 35 years old in good health. The sample consisted of blood. CDR3 sequence: CASSLDSGGAAEAFF. DNA of the CDR3: TGTGCCAGCAGCTTAGATTCAGGGGGCGCCGCTGAAGCTTTCTTT. Full variable domain (remainder filled in from reference TRBV7-2 and TRBJ1-1): GAGVSQSPSNKVTEKGKDVELRCDPISGHTALYWYRQSLGQGLEFLIYFQGNSAPDKSGLPSDRFSAERTGGSVSTLTIQRTQQEDSAVYLCASSLDSGGAAEAFFGQGTRLTVV.